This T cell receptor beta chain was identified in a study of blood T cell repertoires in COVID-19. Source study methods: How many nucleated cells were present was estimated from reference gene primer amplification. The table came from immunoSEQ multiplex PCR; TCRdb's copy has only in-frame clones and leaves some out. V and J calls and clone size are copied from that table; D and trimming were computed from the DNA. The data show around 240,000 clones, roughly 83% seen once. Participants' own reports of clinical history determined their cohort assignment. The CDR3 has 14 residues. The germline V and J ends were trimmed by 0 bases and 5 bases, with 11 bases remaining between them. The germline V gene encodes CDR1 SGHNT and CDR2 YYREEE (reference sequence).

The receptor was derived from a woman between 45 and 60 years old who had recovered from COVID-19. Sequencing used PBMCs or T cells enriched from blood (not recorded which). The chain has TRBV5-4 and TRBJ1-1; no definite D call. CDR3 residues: CASSLAGYETEAFF. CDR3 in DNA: TGTGCCAGCAGCTTGGCGGGGTACGAGACTGAAGCTTTCTTT.